The clone carrying this TCR beta chain came up a few times. The data were obtained in a study of PD-L1 blockade in urothelial cancer. In the study overall: About nine tenths of the roughly 30 patients were men who had bladder-origin urothelial cancer.

TCRdb keeps only in-frame clones here, not all; method: immunoSEQ multiplex PCR. The sample includes around 120,000 clones, around 89% of them seen just once. Unmatched junction bases numbered 14, after V lost 5 bases and J lost 9 bases. CDR3 length: 17 amino acids. Germline CDR1 is LNHDA and CDR2 is SQIVND (reference sequence). The sample's time point: peripheral blood 6 weeks after treatment start. The V and J genes are TRBV19 and TRBJ2-1; 12 positions match TRBD2. This specimen consisted of PBMCs, obtained around atezolizumab (anti-PD-L1) treatment. The TCR was taken from a man in his 60s with urothelial cancer. The CDR3 DNA sequence: TGTGCCAGTAGTCCCGGTCCCCCTAGCGGGGGGGCGTTTGAGCAGTTCTTC. Translating it yields CASSPGPPSGGAFEQFF.